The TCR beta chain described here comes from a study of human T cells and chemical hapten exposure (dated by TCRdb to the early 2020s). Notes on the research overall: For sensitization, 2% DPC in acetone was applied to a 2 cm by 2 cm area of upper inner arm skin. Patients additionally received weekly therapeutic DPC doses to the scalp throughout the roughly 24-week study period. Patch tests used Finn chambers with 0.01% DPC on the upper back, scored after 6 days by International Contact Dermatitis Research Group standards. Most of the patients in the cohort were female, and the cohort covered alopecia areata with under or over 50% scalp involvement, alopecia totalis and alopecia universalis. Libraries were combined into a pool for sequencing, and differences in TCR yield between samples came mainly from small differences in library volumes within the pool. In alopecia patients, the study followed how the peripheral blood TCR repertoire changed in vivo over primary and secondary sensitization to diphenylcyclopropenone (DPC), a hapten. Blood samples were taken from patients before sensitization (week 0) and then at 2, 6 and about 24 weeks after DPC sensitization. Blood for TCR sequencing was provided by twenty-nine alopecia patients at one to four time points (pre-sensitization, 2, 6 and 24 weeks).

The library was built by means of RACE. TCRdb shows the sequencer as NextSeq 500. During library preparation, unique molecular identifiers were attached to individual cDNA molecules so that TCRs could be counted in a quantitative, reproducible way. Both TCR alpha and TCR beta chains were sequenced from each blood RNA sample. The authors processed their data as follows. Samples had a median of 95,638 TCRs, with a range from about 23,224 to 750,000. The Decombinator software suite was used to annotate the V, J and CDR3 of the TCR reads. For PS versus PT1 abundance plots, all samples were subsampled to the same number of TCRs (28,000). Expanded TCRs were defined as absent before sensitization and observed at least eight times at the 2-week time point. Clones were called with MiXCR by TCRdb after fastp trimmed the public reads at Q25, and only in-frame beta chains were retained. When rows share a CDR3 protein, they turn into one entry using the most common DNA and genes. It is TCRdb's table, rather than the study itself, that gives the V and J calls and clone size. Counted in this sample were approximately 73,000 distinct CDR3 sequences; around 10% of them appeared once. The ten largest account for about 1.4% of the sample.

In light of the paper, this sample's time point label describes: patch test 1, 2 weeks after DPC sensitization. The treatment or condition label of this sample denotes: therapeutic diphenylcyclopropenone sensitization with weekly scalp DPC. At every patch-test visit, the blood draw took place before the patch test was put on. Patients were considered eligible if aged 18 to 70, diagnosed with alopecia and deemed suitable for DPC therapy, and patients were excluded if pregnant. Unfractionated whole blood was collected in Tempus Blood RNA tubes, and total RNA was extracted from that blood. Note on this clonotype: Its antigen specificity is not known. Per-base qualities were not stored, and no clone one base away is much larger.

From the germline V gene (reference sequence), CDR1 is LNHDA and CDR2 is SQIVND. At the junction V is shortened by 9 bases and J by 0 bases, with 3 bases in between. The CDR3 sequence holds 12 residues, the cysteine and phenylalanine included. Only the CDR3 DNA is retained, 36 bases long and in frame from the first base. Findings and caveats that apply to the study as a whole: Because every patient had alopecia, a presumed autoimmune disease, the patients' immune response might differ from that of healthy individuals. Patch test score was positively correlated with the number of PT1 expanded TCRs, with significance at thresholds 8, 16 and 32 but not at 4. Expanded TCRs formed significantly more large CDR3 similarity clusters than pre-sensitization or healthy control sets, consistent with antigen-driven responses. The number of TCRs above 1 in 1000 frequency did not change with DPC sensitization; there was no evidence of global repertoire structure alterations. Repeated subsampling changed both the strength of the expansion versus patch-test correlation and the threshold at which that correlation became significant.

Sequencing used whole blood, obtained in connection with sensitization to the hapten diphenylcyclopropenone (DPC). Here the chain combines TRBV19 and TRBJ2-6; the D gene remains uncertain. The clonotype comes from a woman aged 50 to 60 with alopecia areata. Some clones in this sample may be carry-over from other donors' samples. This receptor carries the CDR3 CASSSGANVLTF. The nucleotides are TGTGCCAGCTCCTCTGGGGCCAACGTCCTGACTTTC.